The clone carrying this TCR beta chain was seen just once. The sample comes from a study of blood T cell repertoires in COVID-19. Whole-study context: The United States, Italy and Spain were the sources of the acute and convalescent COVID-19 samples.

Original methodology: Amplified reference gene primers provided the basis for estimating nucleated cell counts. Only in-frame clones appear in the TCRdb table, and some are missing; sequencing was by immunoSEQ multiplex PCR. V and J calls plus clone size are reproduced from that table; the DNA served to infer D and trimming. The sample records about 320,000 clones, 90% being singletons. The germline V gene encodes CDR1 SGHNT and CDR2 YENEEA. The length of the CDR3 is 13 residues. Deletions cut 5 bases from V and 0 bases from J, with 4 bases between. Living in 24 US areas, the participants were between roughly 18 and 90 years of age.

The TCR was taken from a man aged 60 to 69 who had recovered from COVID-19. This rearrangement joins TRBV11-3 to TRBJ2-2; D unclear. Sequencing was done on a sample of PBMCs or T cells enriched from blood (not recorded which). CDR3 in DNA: TGTGCCAGCAGCGTAACGAACACCGGGGAGCTGTTTTTT. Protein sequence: CASSVTNTGELFF.